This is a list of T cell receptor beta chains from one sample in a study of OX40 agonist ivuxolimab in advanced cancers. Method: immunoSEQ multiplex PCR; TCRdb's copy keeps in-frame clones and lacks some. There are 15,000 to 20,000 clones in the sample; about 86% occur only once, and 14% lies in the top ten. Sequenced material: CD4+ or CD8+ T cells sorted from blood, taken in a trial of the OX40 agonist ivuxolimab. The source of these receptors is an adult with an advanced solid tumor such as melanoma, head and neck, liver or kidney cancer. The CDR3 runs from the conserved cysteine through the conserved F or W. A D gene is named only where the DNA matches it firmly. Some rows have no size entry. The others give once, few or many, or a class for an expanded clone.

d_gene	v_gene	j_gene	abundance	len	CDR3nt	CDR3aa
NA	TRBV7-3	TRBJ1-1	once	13	TGTGCCAGCAGCCCAAAAGGCAGAGGGGAAGCTTTCTTT	CASSPKGRGEAFF
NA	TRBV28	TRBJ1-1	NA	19	TGTGCCAGCCGAACCTATGTCTCGACAGCATACCTGGAAGTCACTGAAGCTTTCTTT	CASRTYVSTAYLEVTEAFF
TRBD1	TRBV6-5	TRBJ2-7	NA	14	TGTGCCAGCAGACGACAGGGGCGAGCCTACGAGCAGTACTTC	CASRRQGRAYEQYF
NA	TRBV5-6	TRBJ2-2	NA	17	TGTGCCAGCAGCCCACTCCAGGGGTCCTTAACCGTCGGGGAGCTGTTTTTT	CASSPLQGSLTVGELFF
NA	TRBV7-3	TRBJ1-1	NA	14	TGTGCCAGCAGCTTATTAGGACAGAACACTGAAGCTTTCTTT	CASSLLGQNTEAFF
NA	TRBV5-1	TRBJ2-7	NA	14	TGCGCCAGCAGCGAATCCGGGACTCTCTACGAGCAGTACTTC	CASSESGTLYEQYF
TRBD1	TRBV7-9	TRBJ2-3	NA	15	TGTGCCAGCAGCAGGAGGACAGGGGGCTCTGATACGCAGTATTTT	CASSRRTGGSDTQYF
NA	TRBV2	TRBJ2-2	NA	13	TGTGCCAGCAGTGAGGGGGTGGCCGGGGAGCTGTTTTTT	CASSEGVAGELFF
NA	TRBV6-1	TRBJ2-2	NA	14	TGTGCCAGCAGAACAGGTCCGGACACCGGGGAGCTGTTTTTT	CASRTGPDTGELFF
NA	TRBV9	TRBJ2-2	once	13	TGTGCCAGTCGAGCGGAATTCCACGGGGAGCTGTTTTTT	CASRAEFHGELFF
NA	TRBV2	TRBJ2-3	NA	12	TGTGCCAGCAGTCAGATGGGGGATACGCAGTATTTT	CASSQMGDTQYF
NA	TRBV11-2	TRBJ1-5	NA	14	TGTGCCAGCAGCTTAGCCTGGGGGAATCAGCCCCAGCATTTT	CASSLAWGNQPQHF